This T cell receptor beta chain was sequenced during a study of blood T cells in healthy people across ages. PCR was performed a second time for roughly 7 to 11 cycles using a sample-barcoded 5' primer and a J-beta primer mix. TCRdb processed the 5' RACE reads anew with MiXCR; each CDR3 protein has one entry. The data hold about 720,000 distinct CDR3 sequences, with approximately 21% observed a single time. The V end was cut by 6 bases, the J end by 0 bases, with 14 bases between. This CDR3 has 15 residues. V is TRBV12-3 or TRBV12-4 and J is TRBJ1-2; possible D gene TRBD1, 6 bases. The sequenced sample consisted of blood. This TCR came from a man aged 70-80 years in good health. DNA of the CDR3: TGTGCCAGCAGGACTACAGGGACCCCTAACTATGGCTACACCTTC. This translates into CASRTTGTPNYGYTF.